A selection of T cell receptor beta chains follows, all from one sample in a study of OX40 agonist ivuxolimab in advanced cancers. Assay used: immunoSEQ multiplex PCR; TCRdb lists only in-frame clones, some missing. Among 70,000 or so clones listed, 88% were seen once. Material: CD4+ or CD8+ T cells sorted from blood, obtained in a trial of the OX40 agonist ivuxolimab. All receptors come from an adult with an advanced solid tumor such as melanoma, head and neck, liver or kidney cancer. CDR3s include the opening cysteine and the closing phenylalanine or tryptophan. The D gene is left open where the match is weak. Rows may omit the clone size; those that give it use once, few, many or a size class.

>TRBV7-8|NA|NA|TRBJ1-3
CASSLSARTMENTIYF
TGTGCCAGCAGCTTATCTGCACGGACAATGGAAAACACCATATATTTT
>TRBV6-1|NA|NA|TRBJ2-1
CASRRERYNEQFF
TGTGCCAGCAGACGGGAGCGTTACAATGAGCAGTTCTTC
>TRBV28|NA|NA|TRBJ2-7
CASSLGYEQYF
TGTGCCAGCAGTTTAGGTTACGAGCAGTACTTC
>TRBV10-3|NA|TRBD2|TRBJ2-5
CAISSRTSGTQETQYF
TGTGCCATCAGTTCCCGGACTAGCGGGACCCAAGAGACCCAGTACTTC
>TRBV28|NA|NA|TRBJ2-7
CASRRTEGGRSYEQYF
TGTGCCAGCAGGAGAACAGAAGGGGGGCGCTCCTACGAGCAGTACTTC
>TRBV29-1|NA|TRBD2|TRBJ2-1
CSVGELAGVSYNEQFF
TGCAGCGTTGGGGAACTAGCGGGAGTCTCCTACAATGAGCAGTTCTTC
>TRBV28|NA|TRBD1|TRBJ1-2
CASSLDRAVGGYTF
TGTGCCAGCAGCCTGGACAGGGCCGTAGGTGGCTACACCTTC
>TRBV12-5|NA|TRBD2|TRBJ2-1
CASGWGTSVNEQFF
TGTGCTAGTGGCTGGGGGACTAGCGTAAATGAGCAGTTCTTC
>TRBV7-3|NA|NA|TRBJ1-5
CASSLRVSNQPQHF
TGTGCCAGCAGCTTAAGGGTTAGCAATCAGCCCCAGCATTTT
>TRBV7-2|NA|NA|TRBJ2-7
CASSLRQGKGGYEQYF
TGTGCCAGCAGCTTACGCCAGGGGAAGGGAGGGTACGAGCAGTACTTC
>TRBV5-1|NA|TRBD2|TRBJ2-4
CASSFGTSFDIQYF
TGCGCCAGCAGCTTCGGGACTAGTTTTGACATTCAGTACTTC
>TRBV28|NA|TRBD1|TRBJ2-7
CASTQAGTGPYEQYF
TGTGCCAGCACCCAGGCCGGGACAGGGCCCTACGAGCAGTACTTC
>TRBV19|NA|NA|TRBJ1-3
CASSISEAGNTIYF
TGTGCCAGTAGTATATCAGAAGCTGGAAACACCATATATTTT
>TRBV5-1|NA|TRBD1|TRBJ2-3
CASSLGTGASTDTQYF
TGCGCCAGCAGCTTGGGGACAGGAGCTAGCACAGATACGCAGTATTTT
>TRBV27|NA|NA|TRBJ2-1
CASRPGTRSNEQFF
TGTGCCAGCAGACCCGGGACAAGGTCAAATGAGCAGTTCTTC
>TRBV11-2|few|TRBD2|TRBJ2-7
CASSSTSGGARGEQYF
TGTGCCAGCAGCTCGACTAGCGGGGGGGCAAGGGGTGAGCAGTACTTC
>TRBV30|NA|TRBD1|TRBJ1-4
CAWSVGQDSFATNEKLFF
TGTGCCTGGAGTGTCGGACAGGACAGTTTTGCAACTAATGAAAAACTGTTTTTT
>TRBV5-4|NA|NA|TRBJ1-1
CASSPPGSDTEAFF
TGTGCCAGCAGCCCACCCGGGAGTGACACTGAAGCTTTCTTT
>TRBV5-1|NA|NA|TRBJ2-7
CASSLVGFEEQYF
TGCGCCAGCAGCTTGGTGGGGTTCGAGGAGCAGTACTTC
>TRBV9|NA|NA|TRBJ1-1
CASSVEGRAAMGTEAFF
TGTGCCAGCAGCGTAGAGGGCCGGGCCGCCATGGGAACTGAAGCTTTCTTT
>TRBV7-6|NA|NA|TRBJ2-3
CASSLNPGDTQYF
TGTGCCAGCAGCTTAAACCCGGGGGATACGCAGTATTTT
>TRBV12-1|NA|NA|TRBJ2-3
CASSERGTSTDTQYF
TGTGCCAGCAGCGAGCGGGGGACTAGCACAGATACGCAGTATTTT
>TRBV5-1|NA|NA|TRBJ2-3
CASSLVRGLSSDTQYF
TGCGCCAGCAGCTTGGTTCGTGGGTTAAGTTCAGATACGCAGTATTTT